The 25 T cell receptor beta chains in this list originate from one sample, sequenced in a study of T cells in Graves' hyperthyroidism and ophthalmopathy. The source material, RNA transcripts, was used to amplify TCR beta CDR3 regions. TCR CDR3 underwent first-round RT-PCR with the HTBI primer set. TCRdb reprocessed the multiplex PCR reads via MiXCR and lists one record per CDR3 protein. The sample holds about 360,000 distinct CDR3 sequences, over 10% seen once. Sequenced sample: blood. These TCRs come from a woman in her late teens or twenties with Graves' hyperthyroidism.

Worth noting for this clonotype: An end of the junction differs from the germline gene, which may be a read error. V is TRBV2 and J is TRBJ1-5; no reliable D call. CDR1 is SNHLY, CDR2 FYNNEI, per germline. The CDR3 loop spans 12 amino acids. CDR3 loop: CASCEGEQPQHF. The CDR3 DNA reads as TGTGCCAGCTGTGAAGGTGAACAGCCCCAGCATTTT.

This clonotype was observed many times. The chain combines TRBV7-9 with TRBJ2-3; TRBD1 is a possible D gene (6 bases). V was trimmed by 4 bases and J by 1 base, leaving 15 bases between them. Germline lookup yields CDR1 SEHNR and CDR2 FQNEAQ (reference sequence). The CDR3 covers 16 residues. The DNA of the CDR3 is TGTGCCAGCAGCTCCACAGGGCCAGTCGGCACAGATACGCAGTATTTT. Translation gives CASSSTGPVGTDTQYF.

This clonotype was counted a single time. The rearrangement joins TRBV7-3 to TRBJ2-1, with 9 bases identical to TRBD2. There are 17 residues in the CDR3. Germline-derived CDR1 and CDR2 are SGHTA and FQGTGA. V trimming: 2 bases; J trimming: 5 bases; junction bases outside the gene matches: 10. CDR3 nucleotide sequence: TGTGCCAGCAGCTTAGCGGCCAGGGCTAGCGGGGACAATGAGCAGTTCTTC. The encoded protein is CASSLAARASGDNEQFF.

This clonotype was counted a few times. V and J are TRBV11-1 and TRBJ2-1; D not resolved. CDR1 is SGHAT and CDR2 is FQDESV in the germline V gene (reference sequence). V lost 5 bases to trimming and J lost 3 bases, with 20 bases between them. CDR3 length: 17 amino acids. The CDR3 nucleotides are TGTGCCAGCAGCGATCTACTGGCGATGGTGAGCTACAATGAGCAGTTCTTC. Translated, it gives CASSDLLAMVSYNEQFF.

This clonotype has just a few counts. V is TRBV7-9 and J is TRBJ1-1; 7 bases fit TRBD1. The V gene end was trimmed by 3 bases and the J gene end by 8 bases; junction bases not matched to a gene: 6. Germline V lookup: CDR1 SEHNR, CDR2 FQNEAQ (reference sequence). The CDR3 spans 13 residues. This CDR3 is CASSFRGRDEAFF. For the CDR3, the DNA is TGTGCCAGCAGCTTTAGGGGGCGAGACGAAGCTTTCTTT.

This clonotype was observed at least ten times. A read error may be the cause here, since a much bigger clone is one base away. This CDR3 is CASSLDPDTQYF. DNA for the CDR3: TGTGCCAGCAGCTTAGATCCAGATACGCAGTATTTT. The J gene is TRBJ2-3, the V gene TRBV7-9; no firm D call. V shed 1 base and J shed 4 bases, with 3 bases lying between them. The CDR3 has 12 amino acids. Germline V CDR1 and CDR2: SEHNR, FQNEAQ (reference sequence).

This clonotype appeared a few times. V is TRBV19 and J is TRBJ2-5; no clear D. Trimming stripped 7 bases from V and 13 bases from J, with 19 bases between. CDR3 length: 12 residues. Germline CDR1 is LNHDA and CDR2 is SQIVND (reference sequence). The CDR3 is CASTPTATRAYF. The CDR3 nucleotides read TGTGCCAGTACCCCAACAGCGACTCGCGCGTACTTC.

This clonotype appeared many times. V gene TRBV14 combines with J gene TRBJ2-1; TRBD2 is a possible D gene (6 bases). The CDR3 runs to 20 residues. Trimming shortened V by 3 bases and J by 0 bases, and 24 bases separated the two germline ends. The germline gives CDR1 SGHDN, CDR2 FVKESK. The CDR3 loop reads CASSHAGTGKWFSSYNEQFF. CDR3 DNA sequence: TGTGCCAGCAGCCATGCCGGGACTGGCAAGTGGTTTAGCTCCTACAATGAGCAGTTCTTC.

This clonotype occurred a few times. V gene TRBV7-3 combines with J gene TRBJ2-2, with a possible D match to TRBD2 (5 bases). V gave up 5 bases and J gave up 2 bases, with 12 bases separating them. The CDR3 is made up of 15 amino acids. Germline lookup yields CDR1 SGHTA and CDR2 FQGTGA. The CDR3: CASSPGRENTGELFF. CDR3 coding DNA: TGTGCCAGCAGCCCCGGCCGGGAAAACACCGGGGAGCTGTTTTTT.

This clonotype was observed many times. The chain combines TRBV5-5 with TRBJ2-7; weak D call: TRBD2 (5 bases). Trimming pared 0 bases from V and 5 bases from J, leaving 15 bases between. The CDR3 is 15 residues long. Looked up from germline, CDR1 is SGHKS and CDR2 is YYEKEE (reference sequence). As DNA, the CDR3 is TGTGCCAGCAGCTTGGGTATTCGAGGGTACGACGAGCAGTACTTC. Translating gives CASSLGIRGYDEQYF.

The sample holds many counts of this clonotype. V and J are TRBV20-1 and TRBJ1-2; TRBD1 matches at 9 bases. The CDR3 consists of 14 residues. Germline CDR1 is DFQATT and CDR2 is SNEGSKA (reference sequence). The V segment lost 5 bases and the J segment 4 bases; nucleotides outside the gene matches: 8. The CDR3 is CSAYTGGWVYGYTF. The CDR3 DNA reads TGCAGTGCTTATACAGGGGGCTGGGTCTATGGCTACACCTTC.

At least ten counts were recorded for this clonotype. V usage is TRBV27 and J usage is TRBJ1-1; weak D call: TRBD1 (6 bases). CDR1 and CDR2 (germline): MNHEY, SMNVEV (reference sequence). The germline V and J ends were trimmed by 6 bases and 5 bases, with 16 bases remaining between them. The CDR3 has 14 amino acids. The CDR3 DNA reads as TGTGCCAGCAGAATCGCGGGGGCCTCTACTGAAGCTTTCTTT. It codes for CASRIAGASTEAFF.

This clonotype was counted many times. The chain carries TRBV7-2 and TRBJ2-4; D is ambiguous. CDR3 length: 15 residues. The V gene lost 1 base and the J gene lost 4 bases, with 11 bases spanning the gap. The germline CDR1 and CDR2 sequences are SGHTA and FQGNSA. CDR3 region: CASSLDGYMKNIQYF. In DNA form, the CDR3 reads TGTGCCAGCAGCTTAGACGGGTATATGAAAAACATTCAGTACTTC.

This clonotype has just a few counts. The CDR3 carries no conserved terminal phenylalanine or tryptophan, so it likely arises from a read error. The chain couples TRBV3-1 to TRBJ2-7, with TRBD2 as a possible D gene (5 bases). This CDR3 is built from 16 residues. CDR1 and CDR2 from the germline V gene are LGHDT and YNNKEL (reference sequence). V was cut by 4 bases and J by 1 base, with 17 bases left in between. The CDR3, as DNA: TGTGCCAGCAGCCCCAGTGAGGACTTTCTTTCCTACGAGCAGTACTCC. Its protein is CASSPSEDFLSYEQYS.

The chain links TRBV18 to TRBJ2-7; possible D gene TRBD1, 6 bases. CDR3 length equals 15 residues. Germline assignment: CDR1 KGHSH and CDR2 LQKENI. V shed 1 base and J shed 6 bases, with 16 bases lying between them. CDR3 bases: TGTGCCAGCTCACCACAAAGGACAGACACCTGCGAGCAGTACTTC. Protein: CASSPQRTDTCEQYF.

The chain employs TRBV7-9 and TRBJ2-7; 9 bases are a match to TRBD2. CDR1 is SEHNR, CDR2 FQNEAQ, per germline (reference sequence). The CDR3 loop spans 14 amino acids. Unmatched junction bases numbered 4, after V lost 1 base and J lost 6 bases. This chain's CDR3 is CASSLGAGGSEQYF. CDR3 in DNA: TGTGCCAGCAGCTTAGGGGCGGGAGGGAGCGAGCAGTACTTC.

Ten or more counts support this clonotype. The J gene is TRBJ2-4, the V gene TRBV20-1; 7 nucleotides match TRBD2. The CDR3 has 13 residues. The V segment lost 2 bases and the J segment 9 bases; nucleotides outside the gene matches: 7. Germline CDR1 reads DFQATT; CDR2 reads SNEGSKA (reference sequence). As DNA, the CDR3 is TGCAGTGCTAGATTCGGATCGGGAGGCATTCAGTACTTC. It translates to CSARFGSGGIQYF.

In its sample, this clonotype was seen many times. This chain links TRBV28 with TRBJ2-2; a weak D match, TRBD1 (6 bases). Trimming cost V 2 bases and J 8 bases, with 9 bases left between them. CDR3 length: 13 residues. CDR1 is MDHEN, CDR2 SYDVKM, per germline. CDR3 amino acids: CASSLTGSGELFF. As DNA, the CDR3 is TGTGCCAGCAGTTTAACAGGGTCGGGGGAGCTGTTTTTT.

There are many counts of this clonotype. Being one base from a much bigger clone, this may be a read error. The chain is built from TRBV28 and TRBJ2-7, with a tentative D call TRBD2 (6 bases). The germline CDR1 and CDR2 sequences are MDHEN and SYDVKM. Trimming removed 5 bases from V and 2 bases from J, with 13 bases in between. The CDR3 runs to 14 residues. The CDR3 sequence: CASSVGTRTYEQYF. CDR3 sequence (DNA): TGTGCCAGCAGTGTCGGGACTCGTACCTACGAGCAGTACTTC.

This clonotype was recorded many times. The chain recombines TRBV28 with TRBJ1-6, with TRBD1 as a possible D gene (5 bases). Trimming cost V 7 bases and J 7 bases, with 20 bases left between them. The CDR3 sequence is 16 residues long. Germline CDR1 reads MDHEN; CDR2 reads SYDVKM. CDR3 sequence (DNA): TGTGCCAGCACCCCTATTGCCGACAGCCCCAATTCACCCCTCCACTTT. Protein sequence: CASTPIADSPNSPLHF.

This clonotype was found many times. V is TRBV5-5 and J is TRBJ2-1; weak D call: TRBD1 (6 bases). Per the germline V gene, CDR1 is SGHKS and CDR2 is YYEKEE (reference sequence). The CDR3 has 16 residues. Trimming cost V 4 bases and J 3 bases, with 17 bases left between them. CDR3 sequence: CASSPGAGAFYNEQFF. As DNA, the CDR3 is TGTGCCAGCAGCCCCGGGGCAGGGGCTTTCTACAATGAGCAGTTCTTC.

The chain joins TRBV19 to TRBJ2-1, with 9 bases aligning to TRBD1. Germline loops: CDR1 LNHDA, CDR2 SQIVND (reference sequence). The V and J ends lost 3 bases and 2 bases, in that order; junction bases with no gene match: 2. The CDR3 has 15 residues. The CDR3 sequence is CASSIRDRAYNEQFF. In DNA, the CDR3 is TGTGCCAGTAGTATCCGGGACAGGGCCTACAATGAGCAGTTCTTC.

This clonotype was observed many times. This chain links TRBV18 with TRBJ2-1, with TRBD1 as a possible D gene (5 bases). Germline CDR1 and CDR2: KGHSH and LQKENI. Trimming stripped 1 base from V and 9 bases from J, with 10 bases between. CDR3 length equals 13 residues. The CDR3 nucleotides read TGTGCCAGCTCACCACGCCAGGGTGGTGAGCAGTTCTTC. Amino acid sequence: CASSPRQGGEQFF.

Concerning this clonotype: A much larger clone lies a single base off, so this may be a read error. The genes are TRBV6-1 and TRBJ2-1; maybe TRBD1 (6 bases). The germline CDR1 and CDR2 sequences are MNHNS and SASEGT. This CDR3 has 15 residues. The CDR3 is CASSPDSSAYNVQFF. In nucleotides, the CDR3 is TGTGCCAGCAGTCCGGACAGCTCCGCGTACAATGTGCAGTTCTTC.

This clonotype was observed at least ten times. J is TRBJ2-3 and V is TRBV6-5, with 8 positions matching TRBD2. The ends lost 0 bases at V and 4 bases at J; junction bases unmatched: 9. From germline, CDR1 is MNHEY and CDR2 SVGAGI. The CDR3 loop spans 17 amino acids. CDR3 coding DNA: TGTGCCAGCAGTTACTCGAGACGGGGGGGGGCCCCAGATACGCAGTATTTT. Its translation is CASSYSRRGGAPDTQYF.